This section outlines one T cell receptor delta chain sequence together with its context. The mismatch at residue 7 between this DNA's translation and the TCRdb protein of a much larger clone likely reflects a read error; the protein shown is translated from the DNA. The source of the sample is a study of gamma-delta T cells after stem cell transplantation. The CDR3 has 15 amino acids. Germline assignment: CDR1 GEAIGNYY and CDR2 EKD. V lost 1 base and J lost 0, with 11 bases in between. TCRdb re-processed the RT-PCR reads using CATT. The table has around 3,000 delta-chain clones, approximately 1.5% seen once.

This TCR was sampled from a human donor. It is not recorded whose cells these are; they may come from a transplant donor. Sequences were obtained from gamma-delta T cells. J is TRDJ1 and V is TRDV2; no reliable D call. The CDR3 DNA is TGTGCCTGTGACACAGTGGAGACGTACACCGATAAACTCATCTTT. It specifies CACDTVETYTDKLIF.